This T cell receptor beta chain was identified during a study of T-cell memory formation after mild COVID-19. Per the germline V gene, CDR1 is SEHNR and CDR2 is FQNEAQ (reference sequence). V was shortened by 2 bases and J by 3 bases, with 14 bases between the two germline ends. This CDR3 region has 15 residues. Points from the study as a whole: Pre-infection memory contained some responding clones, which suggested that cross-reactive memory had joined.

TCRdb re-called the 5' RACE reads with MiXCR, one entry per CDR3 protein. The sample records more than 120,000 distinct CDR3 sequences, around 5.8% being singletons. A few counts support this clonotype. Its specificity is not known. The receptor's source is an adult woman who had mild COVID-19 (a few samples of this study predate the infection). Cell type and time point are not known. Sequences were obtained from PBMCs or a T cell subset sorted from them (not recorded which). The chain recombines TRBV7-9 with TRBJ2-7, with D uncertain. DNA for the CDR3: TGTGCCAGCAGCTTAATTTCGTGGGCTGACTACGAGCAGTACTTC. It specifies CASSLISWADYEQYF.